This is a list of T cell receptor beta chains from one sample in a study of blood T cell repertoires in COVID-19. Here immunoSEQ multiplex PCR was the method, and the copy in TCRdb shows in-frame clones only, minus some. The sample has some 230,000 clones; 80% to 85% are singletons. Specimen: peripheral blood. The source of these receptors is a woman aged 25 to 45 who had recovered from COVID-19. Each CDR3 is given with its conserved first and last residue. Fields, in order: clone size, V gene, J gene, D gene, CDR3 DNA, CDR3 protein. D genes are given only for firm matches. The listing skips clone size in some rows; elsewhere it reads once, few, many or a size class.

>NA|TRBV28|TRBJ2-5|TRBD1
TGTGCCAGCAGTTTTAACAGGGGGTACCAAGAGACCCAGTACTTC
CASSFNRGYQETQYF
>NA|TRBV2|TRBJ2-7|TRBD1
TGTGCCAGCAGTGCCGGGGACAGCTCCTACGAGCAGTACTTC
CASSAGDSSYEQYF
>few|TRBV28|TRBJ2-7|NA
TGTGCCAGCACCGACACCGGGATGCTCTACGAGCAGTACTTC
CASTDTGMLYEQYF
>NA|TRBV5-1|TRBJ2-7|NA
TGCGCCAGCAGCTTGGATCCGGGTTCCTACGAGCAGTACTTC
CASSLDPGSYEQYF
>NA|TRBV6-6|TRBJ1-1|NA
TGTGCCAGCAGTTACCCGACAGGGAACACTGAAGCTTTCTTT
CASSYPTGNTEAFF
>NA|TRBV6-1|TRBJ2-5|TRBD2
TGTGCCAGCAGTGAAGCGGGGACTAGCGGGACGAAGACCCAGTACTTC
CASSEAGTSGTKTQYF
>NA|TRBV4-1|TRBJ2-2|TRBD2
TGCGCCAGCAGCCAAGATCAGCGGGGGGCGGCAGGGGGAACCGGGGAGCTGTTTTTT
CASSQDQRGAAGGTGELFF
>many|TRBV24-1|TRBJ2-1|TRBD2
TGTGCCACCAGTGACCTGGGACTAGCGGGGGCTTACAATGAGCAGTTCTTC
CATSDLGLAGAYNEQFF
>NA|TRBV28|TRBJ1-2|NA
TGTGCCAGCAGTTTAATAGGGAGCGACTATGGCTACACCTTC
CASSLIGSDYGYTF
>once|TRBV3-1/TRBV3-2|TRBJ1-6|NA
TGTGCCAGCAGCCAAGTGGTTACAGGCCGGGGGTCCCTCCACTTT
CASSQVVTGRGSLHF
>NA|TRBV28|TRBJ1-1|NA
TGTGCCAGCAGTTACTCGGCAGGGAACACTGAAGCTTTCTTT
CASSYSAGNTEAFF
>NA|TRBV6-4|TRBJ2-1|TRBD2
TGTGCCAGCAGTGACTCCGGGAGGGCCTCTTACAATGAGCAGTTCTTC
CASSDSGRASYNEQFF
>NA|TRBV5-1|TRBJ2-3|NA
TGCGCCAGCAGGAGTCAGGCGGGGAGCACAGATACGCAGTATTTT
CASRSQAGSTDTQYF
>NA|TRBV11-2|TRBJ1-3|NA
TGTGCCAGCAGTACAGGGCATGCTGGAAACACCATATATTTT
CASSTGHAGNTIYF
>NA|TRBV30|TRBJ2-5|TRBD2
TGTGCCTGGAGCGTTGGGATGGGGGAGGGGACCCAGTACTTC
CAWSVGMGEGTQYF
>NA|TRBV6-5|TRBJ2-5|NA
TGTGCCAGCGGACCACACAGTGGAGGGCAGGAGACCCAGTACTTC
CASGPHSGGQETQYF
>once|TRBV5-6|TRBJ1-2|NA
TGTGCCAGCAGCTTGGGGCAGGGGAGCTCTGGCTACACCTTC
CASSLGQGSSGYTF
>once|TRBV6-6|TRBJ2-7|NA
TGTGCCAGCAGTTACTACAGGGATCGAGGGGAGCAGTACTTC
CASSYYRDRGEQYF
>NA|TRBV27|TRBJ1-2|NA
TGTGCCAGCGATCTCCCGGCTAACTATGGCTACACCTTC
CASDLPANYGYTF
>NA|TRBV11-3|TRBJ2-2|TRBD1
TGTGCCAGCAGCTCCTCGACAGGGAGACTCGGGGAGCTGTTTTTT
CASSSSTGRLGELFF
>NA|TRBV9|TRBJ2-1|NA
TGTGCCAGCAGCGCGACTGGAGAAACCTACAATGAGCAGTTCTTC
CASSATGETYNEQFF